These 21 T cell receptor beta chains came from one sample sequenced in a study of shared clonotypes between healthy human individuals. The protocol was immunoSEQ multiplex PCR, while the TCRdb copy is restricted to in-frame clones and leaves out a portion. The sample has about 2.3 million clones; 93% are singletons. The sample comprised naive CD4+ T cells from PBMCs. Regarding subset: CD45RA+ positively selected. The receptors here all came from a man in his late teens or twenties in good health. Some clones in this sample may be carry-over from other donors' samples.

CDR3 bases: TGTGCCAGCAGTGCCCGTACAATGTACACTGAAGCTTTCTTT. It encodes CASSARTMYTEAFF. The chain carries TRBV2 and TRBJ1-1; D gene unclear. Trimming stripped 4 bases from V and 3 bases from J, with 12 bases between. CDR1 and CDR2 from the germline V gene are SNHLY and FYNNEI. The length of the CDR3 is 14 residues.

The V and J genes are TRBV28 and TRBJ2-7; D is unclear. V was cut by 5 bases and J by 7 bases, with 18 bases left in between. Germline V CDR1 and CDR2: MDHEN, SYDVKM. The CDR3 extends over 14 amino acids. CDR3 residues: CASSSPGPFGEQYF. CDR3 nucleotides: TGTGCCAGCAGTAGCCCTGGGCCTTTTGGAGAGCAGTACTTC.

The V gene is TRBV25-1, the J gene TRBJ1-1; D remains unclear. The length of the CDR3 is 17 residues. Trimming removed 5 bases from V and 0 bases from J, with 19 bases in between. The germline V gene encodes CDR1 MGHDK and CDR2 SYGVNS. The CDR3 DNA sequence: TGTGCCAGCAGTTCTTTGCCGGGCGTTAACATGAACACTGAAGCTTTCTTT. This sequence encodes CASSSLPGVNMNTEAFF.

About this clone: Other DNA sequences of this sample code for an identical CDR3. J is TRBJ2-1 and V is TRBV9; no definite D call. The length of the CDR3 is 13 residues. V lost 1 base, J lost 3 bases, and 5 bases lay in between. Germline-derived CDR1 and CDR2 are SGDLS and YYNGEE. The CDR3 DNA reads as TGTGCCAGCAGCGTATCAAACTACAATGAGCAGTTCTTC. Translation: CASSVSNYNEQFF.

J is TRBJ2-1 and V is TRBV10-3; 9 bases fit TRBD2. The CDR3 has 15 amino acids. J lost 4 bases, V lost 2 bases, and 3 bases had no gene match. CDR1 is ENHRY, CDR2 SYGVKD, per germline. The CDR3 bases are TGTGCCATCAGTGAGACTAGCGGGTATTACAATGAGCAGTTCTTC. Translation gives CAISETSGYYNEQFF.

This chain uses TRBV5-1 with TRBJ2-5, with 10 positions matching TRBD1. Matching the DNA end better, TRBJ2-7 makes the J call doubtful. This CDR3 spans 15 amino acids. The germline V gene has CDR1 SGHRS and CDR2 YFSETQ. This chain's CDR3 is CASSQGQGITYEQYF. In DNA, the CDR3 is TGCGCCAGCAGCCAGGGACAGGGGATCACCTACGAGCAGTACTTC.

The rearrangement joins TRBV10-3 to TRBJ1-1, with a possible D match to TRBD1 (5 bases). The CDR3 contains 17 residues. The V and J ends lost 0 bases and 0 bases respectively, with 14 bases between them. Germline CDR1 is ENHRY and CDR2 is SYGVKD. CDR3 in amino acids: CAISESGGNSLNTEAFF. CDR3 in DNA: TGTGCCATCAGTGAGTCGGGGGGGAACAGTTTGAACACTGAAGCTTTCTTT.

This chain uses TRBV28 with TRBJ2-5; 7 nucleotides line up with TRBD1. The CDR3 is made up of 15 amino acids. Germline lookup yields CDR1 MDHEN and CDR2 SYDVKM. Losses at the gene ends were 3 bases for V and 7 bases for J; bases not matched to a gene: 11. In nucleotides, the CDR3 is TGTGCCAGCAGTTTGTTTGGACAGGCCCAGAGGACCCAGTACTTC. It codes for CASSLFGQAQRTQYF.

The chain couples TRBV11-3 to TRBJ1-3; 9 bases agree with TRBD1. Per germline, CDR1 SGHNT and CDR2 YENEEA. The CDR3 is made up of 16 amino acids. The J segment lost 0 bases and the V segment lost 3 bases, leaving 3 bases of the junction unmatched. CDR3 bases: TGTGCCAGCAGCTTGGGGACAGGGAGCTCTGGAAACACCATATATTTT. It specifies CASSLGTGSSGNTIYF.

This clone was observed a single time. The J gene is TRBJ1-1, the V gene TRBV27; TRBD1 might be the D (5 bases). V gave up 0 bases and J gave up 4 bases, with 12 bases separating them. This CDR3 contains 15 residues. Per the germline V gene, CDR1 is MNHEY and CDR2 is SMNVEV (reference sequence). The CDR3 sequence is CASSLSKYGGTEAFF. Here the CDR3 DNA reads TGTGCCAGCAGTTTATCGAAGTACGGGGGCACTGAAGCTTTCTTT.

The genes are TRBV27 and TRBJ1-5; the D gene is possibly TRBD1 (5 bases). Per germline, CDR1 MNHEY and CDR2 SMNVEV (reference sequence). The V end was cut by 0 bases, the J end by 3 bases, with 24 bases between. The length of the CDR3 is 20 residues. The CDR3 protein is CASSLSNIPPGDGTNQPQHF. CDR3 DNA: TGTGCCAGCAGTTTATCGAATATCCCCCCGGGGGACGGCACCAATCAGCCCCAGCATTTT.

This clone showed up just a few times. J is TRBJ1-1 and V is TRBV5-1; D is unresolved. Trimming left V 2 bases short and J 6 bases short, with 8 bases between. This CDR3 contains 12 residues. Germline V CDR1 and CDR2: SGHRS, YFSETQ. CDR3 nucleotide sequence: TGCGCCAGCAGCTTAACTTTCGCTGAAGCTTTCTTT. Translated: CASSLTFAEAFF.

The chain combines TRBV18 with TRBJ1-2; D is uncertain. Germline lookup yields CDR1 KGHSH and CDR2 LQKENI. The CDR3 is made up of 17 amino acids. V lost 2 bases and J lost 2, with 18 bases in between. CDR3 loop: CASSPTLPRGANYGYTF. CDR3 DNA sequence: TGTGCCAGCTCACCAACCCTACCCCGAGGAGCAAACTATGGCTACACCTTC.

The chain has TRBV28 and TRBJ2-7; D not resolved. Germline V gene data show CDR1 as MDHEN and CDR2 as SYDVKM. V was clipped by 4 bases and J by 3 bases, with 28 bases between them. The CDR3 spans 19 residues. CDR3 in amino acids: CASSSPAETGPQNRYEQYF. The DNA of the CDR3 is TGTGCCAGCAGTTCACCCGCAGAAACCGGGCCTCAAAACCGCTACGAGCAGTACTTC.

This chain links TRBV5-1 with TRBJ2-7, with TRBD1 as a possible D gene (7 bases). The CDR3 runs to 15 residues. Trimming took off 0 bases at V and 7 bases at J, with 17 bases between the two ends. CDR1 SGHRS and CDR2 YFSETQ come from the germline V gene. DNA for the CDR3: TGCGCCAGCAGCTTGGGGACAGGCGGGCGGGAAGAGCAGTACTTC. Residues: CASSLGTGGREEQYF.

The rearrangement uses TRBV7-9 and TRBJ2-4, with TRBD1 matching over 7 bases. Germline CDR1 is SEHNR and CDR2 is FQNEAQ (reference sequence). With V trimmed by 5 bases and J by 7 bases, 5 bases remained unmatched. The CDR3 has 13 residues. The CDR3 nucleotides are TGTGCCAGCAGCCGACAGGGTGGGAACATTCAGTACTTC. Its protein is CASSRQGGNIQYF.

V is TRBV9 and J is TRBJ2-3, with D tentatively TRBD1 (6 bases). V dropped 8 bases and J dropped 4 bases, with 20 bases sitting between them. Germline CDR1 is SGDLS and CDR2 is YYNGEE. The CDR3 extends over 15 amino acids. The CDR3, as DNA: TGTGCCAGAAAAAACGGACAGAGTCCTCCAGATACGCAGTATTTT. Its protein is CARKNGQSPPDTQYF.

A single count supports this clone. The chain combines TRBV28 with TRBJ1-1; weak D call: TRBD1 (5 bases). Trimming shortened V by 7 bases and J by 6 bases, and 15 bases separated the two germline ends. Germline loops: CDR1 MDHEN, CDR2 SYDVKM. This CDR3 is 13 amino acids long. The CDR3 coding sequence is TGTGCCAGCACCCGCGGGGGAGTGGCTGAAGCTTTCTTT. Amino acid sequence: CASTRGGVAEAFF.

This clone was seen a few times. The gene calls are TRBV7-3 and TRBJ1-2; 7 bases match TRBD1. The germline V gene encodes CDR1 SGHTA and CDR2 FQGTGA. CDR3 length equals 14 residues. With V trimmed by 2 bases and J by 6 bases, 6 bases remained unmatched. The CDR3 bases are TGTGCCAGCAGCTTATTAGGAGGGGGCGATGGCTACACCTTC. It translates to CASSLLGGGDGYTF.

This clone appeared once. V and J are TRBV6-5 and TRBJ2-6; unclear D gene. Trimming pared 7 bases from V and 1 base from J, leaving 11 bases between. This CDR3 is 15 amino acids long. Germline V gene sequence: CDR1 MNHEY, CDR2 SVGAGI. The CDR3 DNA reads TGTGCCAGCACCAACCCTACTTCTGGGGCCAACGTCCTGACTTTC. This encodes CASTNPTSGANVLTF.

The gene calls are TRBV25-1 and TRBJ2-7, with 8 bases fitting TRBD1. With 5 bases clipped from V and 0 bases from J, the junction kept 6 bases outside the gene matches. The germline CDR1 and CDR2 sequences are MGHDK and SYGVNS. CDR3 length equals 15 residues. The CDR3 is CASSPGTGGSYEQYF. The DNA for the CDR3 is TGTGCCAGCAGTCCCGGAACAGGGGGCTCCTACGAGCAGTACTTC.